Each of the 19 T cell receptor beta chains below was sequenced from the same sample in a study of beta chain features in type 1 diabetes. Study findings and constraints: TCRB CDR3s were moderately but significantly shorter in Type 1 diabetes patients in all four CD4+ subsets.

The sequenced template was cDNA made from the entire isolated RNA. This table comes from immunoSEQ multiplex PCR, and its TCRdb copy is limited to in-frame clones, with some not included. The repertoire has roughly 160,000 clones, around 8% of them found once; the top ten carry roughly 1%. These receptors' targets are unknown. Sequenced material: central memory CD4+ T cells from blood. These receptor sequences come from a middle-aged woman with type 1 diabetes.

There are a few counts of this clone. The genes are TRBV4-1 and TRBJ1-2; TRBD1 matches 8 bases. Per the germline V gene, CDR1 is MGHRA and CDR2 is YSYEKL. The CDR3 covers 14 residues. With V trimmed by 6 bases and J by 8 bases, 11 bases remained unmatched. Here the CDR3 reads CASRLGQGGGGYTF. For the CDR3, the DNA is TGCGCCAGCAGACTAGGACAGGGTGGAGGAGGCTACACCTTC.

Only a few counts were recorded for this clone. The chain couples TRBV16 to TRBJ1-2; a possible D gene is TRBD1 (6 bases). V lost 0 bases and J lost 8, with 22 bases in between. This CDR3 comprises 17 residues. Germline loops: CDR1 KGHSY, CDR2 FQNENV. The CDR3 is CASSQSKSGAGVDGYTF. The DNA for the CDR3 is TGTGCCAGCAGCCAATCTAAGTCCGGGGCAGGGGTGGACGGCTACACCTTC.

In this sample, this clone turned up a few times. The chain combines TRBV29-1 with TRBJ2-5; no definite D call. CDR1 and CDR2 from the germline V gene are SQVTM and ANQGSEA. V lost 3 bases and J lost 2, with 7 bases in between. The CDR3 covers 12 residues. CDR3 region: CSVEGLQETQYF. CDR3 DNA sequence: TGCAGCGTTGAGGGCTTACAAGAGACCCAGTACTTC. The entire variable domain, with the rest obtained from reference TRBV29-1 and TRBJ2-5, is as follows: SAVISQKPSRDICQRGTSLTIQCQVDSQVTMMFWYRQQPGQSLTLIATANQGSEATYESGFVIDKFPISRPNLTFSTLTVSNMSPEDSSIYLCSVEGLQETQYFGPGTRLLVL.

This clone was picked up a small number of times. The rearrangement uses TRBV29-1 and TRBJ2-7; D perhaps matches TRBD1 (6 bases). V was cut by 4 bases and J by 2 bases, with 12 bases left in between. The CDR3 sequence is 13 residues long. The germline V gene has CDR1 SQVTM and CDR2 ANQGSEA. CDR3 in amino acids: CSVVGAAAYEQYF. Here the CDR3 DNA reads TGCAGCGTTGTGGGGGCGGCAGCCTACGAGCAGTACTTC.

This clone occurred a few times. This chain links TRBV5-1 with TRBJ2-3, with D maybe TRBD2 (5 bases). CDR3 length: 12 residues. V was cut by 2 bases and J by 4 bases, with 5 bases left in between. In germline, CDR1 is SGHRS, CDR2 YFSETQ. The CDR3 DNA is TGCGCCAGCAGCTTCGGGGCAGATACGCAGTATTTT. It translates to CASSFGADTQYF.

The V and J genes are TRBV5-1 and TRBJ1-1; 8 positions agree with TRBD1. The CDR3 is made up of 12 amino acids. The V and J ends lost 4 bases and 8 bases, in that order; junction bases with no gene match: 4. CDR1 and CDR2 from the germline V gene are SGHRS and YFSETQ. This CDR3 is CASSQGQEEAFF. The CDR3, as DNA: TGCGCCAGCAGCCAGGGACAGGAGGAAGCTTTCTTT.

This clone was seen more than once but under ten times. CDR3 coding DNA: TGTGCCACCAGCAGAGATCCGACAGGGGTAGCCAAAAACATTCAGTACTTC. Residues: CATSRDPTGVAKNIQYF. The chain is built from TRBV15 and TRBJ2-4; the match to TRBD1 covers 8 bases. The CDR3 runs 17 residues. Germline V lookup: CDR1 LNHNV, CDR2 YYDKDF (reference sequence). V lost 0 bases, J lost 0 bases, and 4 bases stayed unmatched.

The chain is built from TRBV18 and TRBJ1-4, with D maybe TRBD1 (5 bases). V shed 3 bases and J shed 7 bases, with 9 bases lying between them. The germline V gene has CDR1 KGHSH and CDR2 LQKENI. The CDR3 loop spans 13 amino acids. The chain's CDR3 is CASSPYQGEKLFF. CDR3 in DNA: TGTGCCAGCTCACCGTATCAGGGTGAAAAACTGTTTTTT.

The chain has TRBV9 and TRBJ2-5, with 14 nucleotides matching TRBD2. From germline, CDR1 is SGDLS and CDR2 YYNGEE. Germline trimming cut 4 bases from V and 3 bases from J; bases unmatched to any gene: 11. The CDR3 is 18 residues long. The CDR3 DNA reads TGTGCCAGCAGCTTGGAGACTAGCGGGGGGGCTTCGAAAGAGACCCAGTACTTC. Amino acids: CASSLETSGGASKETQYF. Combining the CDR3 with reference TRBV9 and TRBJ2-5 gives the whole variable domain DSGVTQTPKHLITATGQRVTLRCSPRSGDLSVYWYQQSLDQGLQFLIQYYNGEERAKGNILERFSAQQFPDLHSELNLSSLELGDSALYFCASSLETSGGASKETQYFGPGTRLLVL.

This clone has only a few counts. The chain recombines TRBV4-1 with TRBJ1-1; D perhaps matches TRBD1 (5 bases). Per the germline V gene, CDR1 is MGHRA and CDR2 is YSYEKL. The CDR3 contains 13 residues. V lost 1 base to trimming and J lost 4 bases, with 7 bases between them. The CDR3 DNA sequence: TGCGCCAGCAGCCAAGGGGGCAGCACTGAAGCTTTCTTT. This codes for CASSQGGSTEAFF.

The gene calls are TRBV7-2 and TRBJ1-2; D is unresolved. Germline V gives CDR1 SGHTA, CDR2 FQGNSA. V lost 3 bases and J lost 3, with 11 bases in between. CDR3 size: 14 residues. The DNA of the CDR3 is TGTGCCAGCAGCTTTAACCGGGGAGACTATGGCTACACCTTC. This sequence encodes CASSFNRGDYGYTF. The full variable domain, in which reference TRBV7-2 and TRBJ1-2 provide the parts outside the CDR3, is GAGVSQSPSNKVTEKGKDVELRCDPISGHTALYWYRQSLGQGLEFLIYFQGNSAPDKSGLPSDRFSAERTGGSVSTLTIQRTQQEDSAVYLCASSFNRGDYGYTFGSGTRLTVV.

This chain uses TRBV28 with TRBJ1-4; no clear D. Between the trimmed V and J ends, which lost 3 bases and 8 bases, there was a span of 13 bases. Germline V gives CDR1 MDHEN, CDR2 SYDVKM. This CDR3 spans 14 amino acids. CDR3 sequence: CASSFPGSGEKLFF. In nucleotides, the CDR3 is TGTGCCAGCAGTTTTCCTGGGAGCGGGGAAAAACTGTTTTTT.

This clone was counted at least ten times. This rearrangement joins TRBV4-1 to TRBJ1-1, with D possibly being TRBD1 (5 bases). Germline CDR1 MGHRA, CDR2 YSYEKL. There are 15 residues in the CDR3. The V end lost 0 bases, the J end lost 2 bases, and 10 bases lay between the germline ends. CDR3 nucleotide sequence: TGCGCCAGCAGCCAAGATGGGGGGGACAACACTGAAGCTTTCTTT. This translates into CASSQDGGDNTEAFF.

This rearrangement joins TRBV29-1 to TRBJ1-6; D is undetermined. Germline loops: CDR1 SQVTM, CDR2 ANQGSEA. Trimming took 5 bases from V and 5 from J, leaving 13 bases between them. CDR3 length: 14 amino acids. CDR3 in DNA: TGCAGCGTTATGGTGGCTGATAATAATTCACCCCTCCACTTT. Amino acids: CSVMVADNNSPLHF.

The CDR3 DNA follows: TGTGCCAGCAGCTTAAACGAGGGAACAGATACGCAGTATTTT. Protein sequence: CASSLNEGTDTQYF. V and J are TRBV5-6 and TRBJ2-3; tentatively, D is TRBD2 (5 bases). Trimming removed 2 bases at V and 3 bases at J, with 10 bases between. CDR1 and CDR2 (germline): SGHDT, YYEEEE. This CDR3 contains 14 residues.

This clone has only a few counts. The gene calls are TRBV5-1 and TRBJ1-6; D is ambiguous. CDR1 and CDR2 from the germline V gene are SGHRS and YFSETQ. Trimming took off 3 bases at V and 10 bases at J, with 14 bases between the two ends. CDR3 length equals 14 residues. The CDR3 loop reads CASSSMDLTSPLHF. The CDR3 DNA reads TGCGCCAGCAGCTCTATGGACTTAACCTCACCCCTCCACTTT.

The chain links TRBV7-2 to TRBJ2-5, with TRBD2 matching over 9 bases. J gave up 6 bases and V 3 bases, and 11 bases lay outside the gene matches. The CDR3 is 16 residues long. The germline V gene has CDR1 SGHTA and CDR2 FQGNSA. CDR3 in amino acids: CASSFGGLAVSKTQYF. In DNA, the CDR3 is TGTGCCAGCAGCTTCGGGGGACTAGCAGTTTCAAAGACCCAGTACTTC.

This clone was seen only a few times. Other DNA sequences of this sample code for an identical CDR3. The V and J genes are TRBV7-3 and TRBJ1-1; D gene unclear. This CDR3 spans 13 amino acids. Germline V gene lookup returns CDR1 SGHTA and CDR2 FQGTGA. The V gene lost 1 base and the J gene lost 2 bases, with 5 bases spanning the gap. CDR3 DNA: TGTGCCAGCAGCTTAAGCGTAAACACTGAAGCTTTCTTT. It is translated as CASSLSVNTEAFF.

The chain carries TRBV6-6 and TRBJ2-7; 10 nucleotides match TRBD1. The CDR3 extends over 14 amino acids. V shed 1 base and J 4 bases; nucleotides not matched to a gene: 1. Germline loops: CDR1 MNHNY, CDR2 SVGAGI (reference sequence). CDR3 region: CASSYLGQGYEQYF. The CDR3 DNA is TGTGCCAGCAGTTACTTGGGACAGGGGTACGAGCAGTACTTC.